This TCR beta chain emerged from a study of CD8+CD57+ T cells in acquired aplastic anemia. Study background: Yields of DNA that came from sorted CD4+ and CD8+ cells averaged roughly 3.2 ug.

Genomic DNA, serving as template, underwent TCR beta VDJ and CDR3 profiling. Each CDR3 protein is one row after TCRdb ran MiXCR on the reads. The table has approximately 190,000 distinct CDR3 sequences, around 65% seen once; the top ten hold about 43%. Comments on this clonotype: The antigen remains unidentified.

CDR1 and CDR2 from the germline V gene are SGDLS and YYNGEE. V lost 3 bases and J lost 4, with 13 bases in between. The length of the CDR3 is 15 residues. Study results and limitations: CD8+ Simpson's diversity in patients was not significantly different from that in controls. About 27 CD8+ CDR3 sequences were shared between patients and controls.

The rearrangement links TRBV9 to TRBJ1-4; TRBD1 might be the D (5 bases). The sequencing input was sorted CD4+, CD8+, or CD8+CD57+ T cells (not recorded which) from PBMCs. This clonotype was sampled from a human donor with severe aplastic anemia or a healthy control (not recorded which). CDR3: CASSAEGSVNEKLFF. The CDR3 DNA reads as TGTGCCAGCAGCGCAGAGGGGTCAGTTAATGAAAAACTGTTTTTT. Using reference TRBV9 and TRBJ1-4 for the parts outside the CDR3, the full variable domain is DSGVTQTPKHLITATGQRVTLRCSPRSGDLSVYWYQQSLDQGLQFLIQYYNGEERAKGNILERFSAQQFPDLHSELNLSSLELGDSALYFCASSAEGSVNEKLFFGSGTQLSVL.